The 15 T cell receptor beta chains presented below share a single source sample, sequenced in a study of glioma-infiltrating T cells. TCR alpha and beta CDR3 regions were amplified from RNA using iRepertoire nested multiplex PCR. MiXCR was run by TCRdb on the multiplex PCR reads, yielding one entry per CDR3 protein. The sample has 100,000 to 150,000 distinct CDR3 sequences; about 22% are singletons. Material for sequencing was glioma tissue, nonneoplastic brain tissue, or PBMCs (not recorded which). The source of these receptors is a human donor with low-grade glioma or glioblastoma, undergoing nonglioma brain surgery, or in good health (not recorded which).

This chain joins TRBV18 and TRBJ2-7; D is undetermined. Germline-derived CDR1 and CDR2 are KGHSH and LQKENI. The CDR3 totals 14 residues. Trimming took 2 bases from V and 0 from J, leaving 8 bases between them. This CDR3 reads CASSPGVSSYEQYV. DNA for the CDR3: TGTGCCAGCTCACCAGGCGTTAGCTCCTACGAGCAGTACGTC.

This clonotype came up many times. This chain connects TRBV7-6 to TRBJ2-3; D might be TRBD1 or TRBD2, each matching 6 bases. Germline V gene sequence: CDR1 SGHVS, CDR2 FNYEAQ. This CDR3 has 15 amino acids. Deletions cut 1 base from V and 4 bases from J, with 12 bases between. The CDR3 nucleotides read TGTGCCAGCAGCTTAGTCGGACGGGGGCCAGATACGCAGTATTTT. Translated, it gives CASSLVGRGPDTQYF.

The chain's CDR3 is CASSQAPSGVSSSNQPQHF. CDR3 bases: TGCGCCAGCAGCCAAGCCCCATCGGGGGTATCCTCCAGCAATCAGCCCCAGCATTTT. The rearrangement links TRBV4-1 to TRBJ1-5, with a weak D call TRBD1 (5 bases). The V end was cut by 1 base, the J end by 1 base, with 20 bases between. Germline V lookup: CDR1 MGHRA, CDR2 YSYEKL. The CDR3 has 19 amino acids.

The chain joins TRBV5-1 to TRBJ1-1; no reliable D call. CDR3 length equals 14 residues. The germline V gene encodes CDR1 SGHRS and CDR2 YFSETQ. Trimming left V 0 bases short and J 3 bases short, with 9 bases between. The CDR3, as DNA: TGCGCCAGCAGCTTGGATGGGTTATACACTGAAGCTTTCTTT. Protein sequence: CASSLDGLYTEAFF.

This clonotype appeared a few times. V and J are TRBV4-1 and TRBJ2-6; 9 bases line up with TRBD1. Germline lookup yields CDR1 MGHRA and CDR2 YSYEKL. J lost 0 bases, V lost 5 bases, and 8 bases had no gene match. CDR3 length: 18 amino acids. The CDR3 bases are TGCGCCAGCAGCACAGGGGGCAGGGGGCGCTCTGGGGCCAACGTCCTGACTTTC. Its translation is CASSTGGRGRSGANVLTF.

The V gene is TRBV10-2, the J gene TRBJ1-5; D is uncertain. This CDR3 region has 14 residues. Trimming took off 4 bases at V and 3 bases at J, with 10 bases between the two ends. CDR1 WSHSY and CDR2 SAAADI come from the germline V gene. CDR3 sequence: CASSVGTVNQPQHF. The CDR3 DNA reads TGCGCCAGCAGTGTTGGAACAGTCAATCAGCCCCAGCATTTT.

This clonotype was seen more than once but under ten times. This chain joins TRBV29-1 and TRBJ1-5, with a weak D call TRBD1 (5 bases). Germline V gene lookup returns CDR1 SQVTM and CDR2 ANQGSEA. Trimming took off 6 bases at V and 4 bases at J, with 13 bases between the two ends. CDR3 size: 13 residues. The CDR3 loop reads CSVLGRENQPQHF. CDR3 coding DNA: TGCAGCGTCCTCGGCAGGGAAAATCAGCCCCAGCATTTT. The whole variable domain, remainder taken from reference TRBV29-1 and TRBJ1-5, is SAVISQKPSRDICQRGTSLTIQCQVDSQVTMMFWYRQQPGQSLTLIATANQGSEATYESGFVIDKFPISRPNLTFSTLTVSNMSPEDSSIYLCSVLGRENQPQHFGDGTRLSIL.

The J gene is TRBJ2-5, the V gene TRBV3-1; tentatively, D is TRBD1 (6 bases). Trimming took 1 base from V and 4 from J, leaving 10 bases between them. There are 14 residues in the CDR3. In germline, CDR1 is LGHDT, CDR2 YNNKEL (reference sequence). CDR3 coding DNA: TGTGCCAGCAGCCAAGCCAGGGGTCGAGAGACCCAGTACTTC. It specifies CASSQARGRETQYF.

This clonotype was detected ten times or more. V and J are TRBV6-1 and TRBJ2-3; TRBD2 matches at 11 bases. In germline, CDR1 is MNHNS, CDR2 SASEGT. With 5 bases clipped from V and 1 base from J, the junction kept 5 bases outside the gene matches. This CDR3 is built from 16 residues. The CDR3 reads CASSSKTSGGTDTQYF. CDR3 DNA sequence: TGTGCCAGCAGTTCCAAGACTAGCGGGGGCACAGATACGCAGTATTTT.

This clonotype was recorded many times. The chain joins TRBV28 to TRBJ2-2; TRBD1 matches 8 bases. Trimming removed 5 bases from V and 6 bases from J; junction bases left unmatched: 8. CDR1 and CDR2 (germline): MDHEN, SYDVKM. CDR3 length: 15 residues. The CDR3 bases are TGTGCCAGCAGTGTGTGGCAGGGGGCCGCCGGGGAGCTGTTTTTT. Encoded protein: CASSVWQGAAGELFF.

The chain recombines TRBV5-4 with TRBJ2-5; D unclear. V was shortened by 6 bases and J by 7 bases, with 19 bases between the two germline ends. Germline V CDR1 and CDR2: SGHNT, YYREEE (reference sequence). This CDR3 contains 14 residues. The CDR3: CASTRQDWMGTQYF. CDR3 nucleotides: TGTGCCAGCACCCGGCAGGATTGGATGGGGACCCAGTACTTC. The entire variable domain, with the rest obtained from reference TRBV5-4 and TRBJ2-5, is as follows: ETGVTQSPTHLIKTRGQQVTLRCSSQSGHNTVSWYQQALGQGPQFIFQYYREEENGRGNFPPRFSGLQFPNYSSELNVNALELDDSALYLCASTRQDWMGTQYFGPGTRLLVL.

This clonotype was detected ten times or more. V is TRBV7-2 and J is TRBJ1-5; maybe TRBD1 (5 bases). This CDR3 comprises 13 residues. Trimming took off 4 bases at V and 5 bases at J, with 9 bases between the two ends. CDR1 and CDR2 from the germline V gene are SGHTA and FQGNSA. CDR3 in amino acids: CASSSDRDQPQHF. CDR3 bases: TGTGCCAGCAGCTCCGACAGAGATCAGCCCCAGCATTTT.

DNA of the CDR3: TGTGCCAGCTCGAACTCCCGAGGGACGGCAATCAAGCCCCAGCATTTT. Translation gives CASSNSRGTAIKPQHF. This chain connects TRBV18 to TRBJ1-5; D is possibly TRBD1 (5 bases). Germline loops: CDR1 KGHSH, CDR2 LQKENI. This CDR3 is built from 16 residues. The V gene lost 6 bases and the J gene lost 8 bases, with 23 bases spanning the gap.

Concerning this clonotype itself: Just one base apart from a much larger clone, this may be a read error. The chain joins TRBV24-1 to TRBJ2-5, with 12 positions matching TRBD2. The germline gives CDR1 KGHDR, CDR2 SFDVKD. V shed 6 bases and J 3 bases; nucleotides not matched to a gene: 10. The CDR3 is 17 residues long. This CDR3 is CATSRTSGAQGKETQYF. CDR3 DNA sequence: TGTGCCACCAGTAGGACTAGCGGGGCCCAAGGGAAAGAGACCCAGTACTTC.

This clonotype turned up a few times. CDR3 amino acids: CASSLEDPEGGNTIYF. As DNA, the CDR3 is TGTGCCAGCTCACTCGAGGACCCAGAGGGTGGAAACACCATATATTTT. The genes are TRBV18 and TRBJ1-3; D ambiguous. Per germline, CDR1 KGHSH and CDR2 LQKENI. V gave up 4 bases and J gave up 3 bases, with 16 bases separating them. The CDR3 is 16 residues long.